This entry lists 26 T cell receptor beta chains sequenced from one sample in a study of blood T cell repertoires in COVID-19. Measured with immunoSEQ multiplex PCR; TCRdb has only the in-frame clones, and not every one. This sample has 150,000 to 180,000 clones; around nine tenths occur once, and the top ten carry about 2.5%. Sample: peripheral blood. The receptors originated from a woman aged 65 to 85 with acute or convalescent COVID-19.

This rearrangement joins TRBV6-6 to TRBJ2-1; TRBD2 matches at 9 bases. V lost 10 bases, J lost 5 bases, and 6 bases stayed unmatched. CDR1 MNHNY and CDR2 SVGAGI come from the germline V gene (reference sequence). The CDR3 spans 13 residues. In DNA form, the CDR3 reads TGTGCCACCAAGCGGGGGGACCACAATGAGCAGTTCTTC. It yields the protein CATKRGDHNEQFF.

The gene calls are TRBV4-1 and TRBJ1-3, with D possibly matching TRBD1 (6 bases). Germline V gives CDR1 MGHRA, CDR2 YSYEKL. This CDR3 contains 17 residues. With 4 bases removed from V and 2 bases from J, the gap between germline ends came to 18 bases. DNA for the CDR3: TGCGCCAGCAGCCCCTTGGGGGCGGTGGGGGCTGGAAACACCATATATTTT. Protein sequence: CASSPLGAVGAGNTIYF.

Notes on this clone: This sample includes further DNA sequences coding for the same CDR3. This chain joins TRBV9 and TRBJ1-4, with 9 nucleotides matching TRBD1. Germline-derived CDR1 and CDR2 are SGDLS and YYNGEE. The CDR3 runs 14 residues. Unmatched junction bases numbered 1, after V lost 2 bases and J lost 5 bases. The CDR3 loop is CASSVGTGNEKLFF. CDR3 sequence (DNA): TGTGCCAGCAGCGTCGGGACAGGGAATGAAAAACTGTTTTTT.

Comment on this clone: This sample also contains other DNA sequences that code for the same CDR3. The CDR3 nucleotides are TGCGCCAGCAGCTTGGGTCAGGGGGCCTCCTACGAGCAGTACGTC. It translates to CASSLGQGASYEQYV. The genes are TRBV5-1 and TRBJ2-7; 8 bases are shared with TRBD1. V shed 0 bases, J shed 0 bases, and the junction held 2 bases outside the gene matches. The CDR3 runs 15 residues. Germline V gene lookup returns CDR1 SGHRS and CDR2 YFSETQ.

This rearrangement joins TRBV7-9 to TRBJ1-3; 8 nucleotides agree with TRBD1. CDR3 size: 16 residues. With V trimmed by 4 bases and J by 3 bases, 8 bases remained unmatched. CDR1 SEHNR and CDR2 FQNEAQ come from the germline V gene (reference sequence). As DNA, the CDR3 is TGTGCCAGCAGCTACCAACCGGACAGGGATGGAAACACCATATATTTT. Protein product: CASSYQPDRDGNTIYF.

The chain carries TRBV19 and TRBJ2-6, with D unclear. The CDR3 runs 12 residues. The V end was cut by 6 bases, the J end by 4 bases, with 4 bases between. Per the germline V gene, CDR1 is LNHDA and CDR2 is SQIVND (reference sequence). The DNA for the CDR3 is TGTGCCAGTAGCGTGGGGGCCAACGTCCTGACTTTC. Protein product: CASSVGANVLTF.

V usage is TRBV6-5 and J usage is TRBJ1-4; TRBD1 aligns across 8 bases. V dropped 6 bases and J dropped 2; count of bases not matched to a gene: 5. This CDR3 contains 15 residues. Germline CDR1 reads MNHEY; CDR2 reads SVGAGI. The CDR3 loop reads CASRLDRGTNEKLFF. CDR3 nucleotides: TGTGCCAGCAGACTCGACAGGGGTACTAATGAAAAACTGTTTTTT.

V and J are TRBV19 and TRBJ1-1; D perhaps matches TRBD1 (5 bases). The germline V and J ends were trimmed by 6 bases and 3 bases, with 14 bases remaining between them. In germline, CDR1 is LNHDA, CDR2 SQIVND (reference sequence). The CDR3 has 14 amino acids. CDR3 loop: CASRIRRGDTEAFF. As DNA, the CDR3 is TGTGCCAGTAGGATTCGGCGGGGCGACACTGAAGCTTTCTTT.

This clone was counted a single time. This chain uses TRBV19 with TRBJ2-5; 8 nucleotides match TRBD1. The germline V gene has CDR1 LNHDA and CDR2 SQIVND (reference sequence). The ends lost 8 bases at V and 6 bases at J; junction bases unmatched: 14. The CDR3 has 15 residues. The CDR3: CASGLRTGTSQTQYF. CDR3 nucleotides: TGTGCCAGTGGATTGCGGACAGGGACGTCGCAGACCCAGTACTTC.

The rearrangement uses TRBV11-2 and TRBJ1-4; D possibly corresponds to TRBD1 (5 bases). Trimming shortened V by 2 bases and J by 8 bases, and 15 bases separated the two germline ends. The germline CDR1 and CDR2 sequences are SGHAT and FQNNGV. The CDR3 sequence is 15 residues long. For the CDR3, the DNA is TGTGCCAGCAGCTTATTAAGGGGCCCGGCCGAAAAACTGTTTTTT. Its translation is CASSLLRGPAEKLFF.

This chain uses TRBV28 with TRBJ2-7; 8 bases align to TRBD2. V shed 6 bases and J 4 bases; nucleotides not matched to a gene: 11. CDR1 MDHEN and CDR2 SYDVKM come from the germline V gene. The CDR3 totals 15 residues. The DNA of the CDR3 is TGTGCCAGCAGACCACCGGGGGGGGGCAATTACGAGCAGTACGTC. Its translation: CASRPPGGGNYEQYV.

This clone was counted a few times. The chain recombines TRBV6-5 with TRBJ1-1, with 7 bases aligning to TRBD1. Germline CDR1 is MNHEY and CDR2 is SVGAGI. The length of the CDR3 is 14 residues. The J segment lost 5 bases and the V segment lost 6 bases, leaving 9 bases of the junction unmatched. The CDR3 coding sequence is TGTGCCAGCAGCCGACAGGGTCGACGGACTGAAGCTTTCTTT. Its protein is CASSRQGRRTEAFF.

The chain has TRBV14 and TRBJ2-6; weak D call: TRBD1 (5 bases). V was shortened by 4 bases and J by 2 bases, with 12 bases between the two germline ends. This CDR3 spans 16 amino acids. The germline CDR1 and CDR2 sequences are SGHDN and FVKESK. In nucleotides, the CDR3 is TGTGCCAGCAGCCCTTTTCAAGGGGCTGGGGCCAACGTCCTGACTTTC. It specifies CASSPFQGAGANVLTF.

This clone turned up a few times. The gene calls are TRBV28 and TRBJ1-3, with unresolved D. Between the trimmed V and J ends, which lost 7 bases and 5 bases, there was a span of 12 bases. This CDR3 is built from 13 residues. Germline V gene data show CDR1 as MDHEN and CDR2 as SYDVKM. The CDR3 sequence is CASTKAGRNTIYF. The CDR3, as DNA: TGTGCCAGCACCAAAGCCGGGAGAAACACCATATATTTT.

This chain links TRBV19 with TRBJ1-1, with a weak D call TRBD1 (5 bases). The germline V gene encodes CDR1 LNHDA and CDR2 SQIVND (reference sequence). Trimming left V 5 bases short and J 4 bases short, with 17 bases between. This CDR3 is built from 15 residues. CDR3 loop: CASSLQSRRGTEAFF. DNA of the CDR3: TGTGCCAGTAGTCTTCAATCTAGGAGGGGCACTGAAGCTTTCTTT. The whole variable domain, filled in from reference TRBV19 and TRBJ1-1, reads DGGITQSPKYLFRKEGQNVTLSCEQNLNHDAMYWYRQDPGQGLRLIYYSQIVNDFQKGDIAEGYSVSREKKESFPLTVTSAQKNPTAFYLCASSLQSRRGTEAFFGQGTRLTVV.

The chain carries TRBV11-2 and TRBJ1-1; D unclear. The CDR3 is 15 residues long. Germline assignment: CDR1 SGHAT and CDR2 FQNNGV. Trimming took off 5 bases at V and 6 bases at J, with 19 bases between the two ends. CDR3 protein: CASSPLGGRFAEAFF. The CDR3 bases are TGTGCCAGCAGCCCCCTGGGAGGGAGGTTCGCTGAAGCTTTCTTT.

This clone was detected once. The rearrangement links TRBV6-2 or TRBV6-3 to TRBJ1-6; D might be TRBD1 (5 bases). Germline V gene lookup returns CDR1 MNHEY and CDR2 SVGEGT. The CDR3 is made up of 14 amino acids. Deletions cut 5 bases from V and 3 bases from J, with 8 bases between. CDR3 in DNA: TGTGCCAGCAGTGGGGCAAACTATAATTCACCCCTCCACTTT. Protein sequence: CASSGANYNSPLHF.

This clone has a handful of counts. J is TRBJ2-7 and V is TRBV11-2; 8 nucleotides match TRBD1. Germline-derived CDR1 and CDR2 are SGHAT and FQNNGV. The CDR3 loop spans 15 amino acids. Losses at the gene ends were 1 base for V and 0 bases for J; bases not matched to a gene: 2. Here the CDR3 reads CASSLGTGRSYEQYV. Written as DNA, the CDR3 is TGTGCCAGCAGCTTAGGGACAGGGCGCTCCTACGAGCAGTACGTC.

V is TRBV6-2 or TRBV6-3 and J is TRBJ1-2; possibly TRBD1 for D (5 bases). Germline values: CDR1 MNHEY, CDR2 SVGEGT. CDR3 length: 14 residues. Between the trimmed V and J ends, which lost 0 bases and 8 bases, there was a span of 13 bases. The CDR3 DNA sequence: TGTGCCAGCAGTTACTCGGCCAGGGCCGGGGGCTACACCTTC. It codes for CASSYSARAGGYTF.

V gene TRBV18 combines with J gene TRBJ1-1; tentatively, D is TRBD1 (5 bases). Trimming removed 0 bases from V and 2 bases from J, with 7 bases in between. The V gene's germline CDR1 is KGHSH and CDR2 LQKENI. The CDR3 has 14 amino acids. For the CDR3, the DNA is TGTGCCAGCTCACCACCCGGGGGTAACACTGAAGCTTTCTTT. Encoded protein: CASSPPGGNTEAFF.

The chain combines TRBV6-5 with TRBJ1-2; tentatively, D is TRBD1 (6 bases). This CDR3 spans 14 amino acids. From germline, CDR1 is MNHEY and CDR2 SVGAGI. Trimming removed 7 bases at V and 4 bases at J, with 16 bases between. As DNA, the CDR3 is TGTGCCAGCAAGAAGGGGGACATCGGCTATGGCTACACCTTC. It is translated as CASKKGDIGYGYTF.

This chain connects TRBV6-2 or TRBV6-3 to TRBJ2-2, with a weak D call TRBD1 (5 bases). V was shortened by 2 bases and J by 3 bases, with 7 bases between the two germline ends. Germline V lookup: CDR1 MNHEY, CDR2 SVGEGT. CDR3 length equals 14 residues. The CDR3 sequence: CASSYPTDTGELFF. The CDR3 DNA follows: TGTGCCAGCAGTTACCCGACAGACACCGGGGAGCTGTTTTTT.

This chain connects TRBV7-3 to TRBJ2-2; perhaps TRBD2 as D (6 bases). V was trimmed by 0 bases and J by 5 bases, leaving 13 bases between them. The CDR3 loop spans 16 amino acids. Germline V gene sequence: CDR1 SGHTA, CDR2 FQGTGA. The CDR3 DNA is TGTGCCAGCAGCTTAACGCCGTGGGGGGAGACCGGGGAGCTGTTTTTT. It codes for CASSLTPWGETGELFF. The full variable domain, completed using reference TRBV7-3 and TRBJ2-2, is GAGVSQTPSNKVTEKGKYVELRCDPISGHTALYWYRQSLGQGPEFLIYFQGTGAADDSGLPNDRFFAVRPEGSVSTLKIQRTERGDSAVYLCASSLTPWGETGELFFGEGSRLTVL.

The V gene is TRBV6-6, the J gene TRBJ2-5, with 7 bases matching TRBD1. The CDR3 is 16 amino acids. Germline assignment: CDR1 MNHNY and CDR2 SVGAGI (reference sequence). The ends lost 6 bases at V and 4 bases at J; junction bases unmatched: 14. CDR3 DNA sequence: TGTGCCAGCAGCGCGACTTACCCCGGACAGGCAGAGACCCAGTACTTC. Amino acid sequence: CASSATYPGQAETQYF.

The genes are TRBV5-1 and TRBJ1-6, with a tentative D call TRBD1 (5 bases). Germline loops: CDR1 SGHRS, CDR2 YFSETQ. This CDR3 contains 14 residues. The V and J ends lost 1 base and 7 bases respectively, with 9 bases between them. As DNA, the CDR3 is TGCGCCAGCAGCTTGCGGCAGGGAAATTCACCCCTCCACTTT. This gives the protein CASSLRQGNSPLHF.

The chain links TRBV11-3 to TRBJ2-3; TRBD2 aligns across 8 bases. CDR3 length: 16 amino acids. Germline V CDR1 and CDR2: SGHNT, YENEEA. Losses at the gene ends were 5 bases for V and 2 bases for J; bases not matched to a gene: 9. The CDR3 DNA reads TGTGCCAGCAGCCCCGGGGTAGCGGGGTCCACAGATACGCAGTATTTT. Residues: CASSPGVAGSTDTQYF.